This T cell receptor (beta chain) was identified during a study of T cells in localized non-small cell lung cancer. Study results and caveats: Peak T cell clonality was found in uninvolved adjacent lung, exceeding tumor.

Data came from immunoSEQ multiplex PCR; TCRdb stores just in-frame clones and leaves some out. The sample yields around 6,000 clones, 87% seen once. This CDR3 comprises 15 residues. The trim removed 5 bases at V and 6 bases at J, leaving 8 bases unmatched. Germline CDR1 and CDR2: MNHEY and SVGAGI. This clone was picked up one time. Its specificity is not known. The sample here was peripheral blood, taken before any cancer treatment. The clonotype was recovered from a male donor aged 60 or over with stage I lung adenocarcinoma. This sequence joins TRBV6-5 and TRBJ2-5, with TRBD2 matching over 11 bases. CDR3 sequence: CASSRTSGSEKTQYF. CDR3 in DNA: TGTGCCAGCAGTCGCACTAGCGGGAGTGAAAAGACCCAGTACTTC.